A single sample gave rise to the 15 T cell receptor beta chains below, sequenced in a study of blood T cell repertoires in COVID-19. The protocol was immunoSEQ multiplex PCR, while the TCRdb copy is restricted to in-frame clones and leaves out a portion. The sample has some 120,000 clones, 70% to 75% seen once. Sequencing was performed on peripheral blood. All receptors derive from a man of 80 years or more with COVID-19, enrolled during active disease.

This rearrangement joins TRBV12-3 or TRBV12-4 to TRBJ2-7, with 8 bases aligning to TRBD1. The CDR3 contains 12 residues. V lost 6 bases, J lost 6 bases, and 4 bases stayed unmatched. The CDR3 reads CASSPGGGEQYF. The CDR3 coding sequence is TGTGCCAGCAGCCCAGGGGGCGGCGAGCAGTACTTC.

This clone was detected only a few times. J is TRBJ2-1 and V is TRBV19; the match to TRBD1 covers 10 bases. The ends lost 8 bases at V and 8 bases at J; junction bases unmatched: 9. The germline gives CDR1 LNHDA, CDR2 SQIVND (reference sequence). The CDR3 is made up of 14 amino acids. The CDR3 protein is CASGGQGGIYEQFF. Here the CDR3 DNA reads TGTGCCAGTGGAGGACAGGGGGGGATCTATGAGCAGTTCTTC.

The rearrangement links TRBV6-5 to TRBJ2-3; the D gene is possibly TRBD1 (5 bases). V lost 3 bases and J 4 bases, leaving 17 bases between the germline ends. CDR1 is MNHEY, CDR2 SVGAGI, per germline. The CDR3 runs to 16 residues. The CDR3 coding sequence is TGTGCCAGCAGTTATAGGGGCTACACCGAGGCAGATACGCAGTATTTT. It translates to CASSYRGYTEADTQYF.

This sequence joins TRBV29-1 and TRBJ2-7; 8 bases align to TRBD2. V lost 7 bases, J lost 0 bases, and 5 bases stayed unmatched. The CDR3 sequence is 13 residues long. Germline V gives CDR1 SQVTM, CDR2 ANQGSEA. The CDR3 loop reads CSGISGNSYEQYF. The CDR3 DNA reads as TGCAGCGGAATTAGCGGGAACTCCTACGAGCAGTACTTC.

This clone showed up just a few times. The chain employs TRBV12-3 or TRBV12-4 and TRBJ2-7; no firm D call. The ends were cut back, 3 bases at V and 5 bases at J, with 8 bases in the middle. The CDR3 is 12 amino acids. CDR3 sequence reads: CASSFMGHEQYF. DNA of the CDR3: TGTGCCAGCAGTTTTATGGGCCACGAGCAGTACTTC.

V and J are TRBV7-9 and TRBJ2-7, with D possibly TRBD1 on 5 matching bases. The V end was cut by 5 bases, the J end by 6 bases, with 29 bases between. This CDR3 region has 18 residues. Germline V gene lookup returns CDR1 SEHNR and CDR2 FQNEAQ (reference sequence). The CDR3 DNA is TGTGCCAGCAGCCCAGACTCTCAAGGGGCCTCATGGGGTCTCGAGCAGTACTTC. It is translated as CASSPDSQGASWGLEQYF.

This chain connects TRBV19 to TRBJ1-4; D is unresolved. Trimming took 9 bases from V and 7 from J, leaving 24 bases between them. Germline CDR1 and CDR2: LNHDA and SQIVND (reference sequence). This CDR3 is 16 amino acids long. CDR3 in amino acids: CASPKHGSHYCEKLFF. The CDR3 coding sequence is TGTGCCAGCCCTAAGCACGGAAGTCACTATTGTGAAAAACTGTTTTTT.

The rearrangement uses TRBV3-1 (or the pseudogene TRBV3-2) and TRBJ1-3; perhaps TRBD1 as D (5 bases). There are 11 residues in the CDR3. The germline gives CDR1 LGHDT, CDR2 YNNKEL (reference sequence). V was shortened by 4 bases and J by 9 bases, with 7 bases between the two germline ends. CDR3 region: CASSLGGTIYF. The CDR3 bases are TGTGCCAGCAGCCTCGGGGGCACCATATATTTT.

V gene TRBV28 combines with J gene TRBJ1-1; 8 bases match TRBD1. CDR1 and CDR2 from the germline V gene are MDHEN and SYDVKM. With 6 bases clipped from V and 1 base from J, the junction kept 7 bases outside the gene matches. The CDR3 runs 15 residues. DNA of the CDR3: TGTGCCAGCAGCCGGACAGGGACCAAGAACACTGAAGCTTTCTTT. Protein: CASSRTGTKNTEAFF.

The chain uses TRBV25-1 and TRBJ2-3, with D possibly TRBD2 on 5 matching bases. The germline CDR1 and CDR2 sequences are MGHDK and SYGVNS. The CDR3 is 11 residues long. The CDR3 nucleotides read TGTGCAACGCACGGGGTGAATACGCAGTATTTT. It yields the protein CATHGVNTQYF.

The chain is built from TRBV7-2 and TRBJ2-3; TRBD2 aligns across 7 bases. Germline assignment: CDR1 SGHTA and CDR2 FQGNSA. The length of the CDR3 is 14 residues. The J segment lost 7 bases and the V segment lost 1 base, leaving 5 bases of the junction unmatched. The CDR3 here is CASSLGLASNTQYF. In DNA form, the CDR3 reads TGTGCCAGCAGCTTAGGACTAGCATCCAATACGCAGTATTTT.

The table lists this clone with a count of one. CDR3 sequence reads: CASRDRVNLAKNIQYF. As DNA, the CDR3 is TGTGCCAGCCGGGACAGAGTGAATTTAGCCAAAAACATTCAGTACTTC. The V call is TRBV2, the J call TRBJ2-4; TRBD1 matches at 7 bases. The length of the CDR3 is 16 residues. After removal of 8 bases from V and 0 bases from J, the junction contained 10 bases not matched to a gene. Germline V gene sequence: CDR1 SNHLY, CDR2 FYNNEI.

This chain joins TRBV28 and TRBJ2-7; 7 positions match TRBD1. CDR3 length equals 17 residues. V lost 2 bases to trimming and J lost 0 bases; unmatched junction nucleotides: 10. Germline assignment: CDR1 MDHEN and CDR2 SYDVKM. CDR3 in amino acids: CASSLISQAGGSYEQYF. DNA of the CDR3: TGTGCCAGCAGTTTAATAAGCCAGGCAGGGGGCTCCTACGAGCAGTACTTC.

The CDR3 sequence: CASSLFIQVGSNTEAFF. The CDR3 nucleotides are TGCGCCAGCAGCTTGTTTATTCAGGTCGGCTCGAACACTGAAGCTTTCTTT. The chain joins TRBV5-1 to TRBJ1-1, with D unresolved. The germline V gene has CDR1 SGHRS and CDR2 YFSETQ. V was trimmed by 1 base and J by 1 base, leaving 17 bases between them. This CDR3 is built from 17 residues.

The J gene is TRBJ2-5, the V gene TRBV6-5; 11 bases are a match to TRBD1. Germline CDR1 and CDR2: MNHEY and SVGAGI. After removal of 6 bases from V and 5 bases from J, the junction contained 8 bases not matched to a gene. The CDR3 spans 15 residues. This chain's CDR3 is CASSRRTGGRETQYF. CDR3 sequence (DNA): TGTGCCAGCAGCCGTAGGACAGGGGGCCGGGAGACCCAGTACTTC.